This entry lists 21 T cell receptor beta chains sequenced from one sample in a study of yellow fever vaccine responses in identical twins. MiXCR, run by TCRdb on the RT-PCR reads, gives a single entry per CDR3 protein. The sample comprises roughly 17,000 distinct CDR3 sequences, approximately 72% of which are singletons, and roughly 2.7% rests with the top ten. This sample comprised T cells from blood (PBMCs), unsorted or a sorted subset (not recorded which), obtained before or after yellow fever vaccination (not recorded which). The origin of the receptors is a woman aged 18-29 years who received the yellow fever vaccine.

This chain connects TRBV29-1 to TRBJ2-5; the match to TRBD1 covers 11 bases. The CDR3 contains 14 residues. J gave up 1 base and V 4 bases, and 2 bases lay outside the gene matches. Germline lookup yields CDR1 SQVTM and CDR2 ANQGSEA. CDR3 nucleotide sequence: TGCAGCGTTGGCGGGACAGGGGGCCAAGAGACCCAGTACTTC. This encodes CSVGGTGGQETQYF. Complete variable domain (other parts from reference TRBV29-1 and TRBJ2-5): SAVISQKPSRDICQRGTSLTIQCQVDSQVTMMFWYRQQPGQSLTLIATANQGSEATYESGFVIDKFPISRPNLTFSTLTVSNMSPEDSSIYLCSVGGTGGQETQYFGPGTRLLVL.

This clonotype showed up just once. The V and J genes are TRBV15 and TRBJ1-2, with D perhaps matching TRBD1 (6 bases). V was shortened by 2 bases and J by 5 bases, with 6 bases between the two germline ends. Germline loops: CDR1 LNHNV, CDR2 YYDKDF (reference sequence). This CDR3 region has 12 residues. The CDR3 nucleotides read TGTGCCACCAGCAGACAGGGGTATGGCTACACCTTC. It yields the protein CATSRQGYGYTF.

This rearrangement joins TRBV12-3 or TRBV12-4 to TRBJ2-2; TRBD2 matches at 9 bases. The length of the CDR3 is 15 residues. With 6 bases clipped from V and 2 bases from J, the junction kept 4 bases outside the gene matches. The CDR3 DNA sequence: TGTGCCAGCAGGAAACTAGCGGGTAACACCGGGGAGCTGTTTTTT. Amino acid sequence: CASRKLAGNTGELFF.

This clonotype has a handful of counts. The chain joins TRBV6-4 to TRBJ2-1; D not certain. Germline CDR1 is MRHNA and CDR2 is SNTAGT. Between the trimmed V and J ends, which lost 0 bases and 6 bases, there was a span of 6 bases. The CDR3 sequence is 13 residues long. For the CDR3, the DNA is TGTGCCAGCAGTGACTCAAGTAGCAATGAGCAGTTCTTC. It yields the protein CASSDSSSNEQFF.

A word on this clonotype: At one end the junction does not follow the germline gene, possibly because of a read error. The J gene is TRBJ2-1, the V gene TRBV29-1; no firm D call. Germline values: CDR1 SQVTM, CDR2 ANQGSEA. The length of the CDR3 is 11 residues. The CDR3 DNA is TGCAGCGTGGAAGTCTTTAATGAGCAGTTCTTC. It specifies CSVEVFNEQFF.

The CDR3 region has the DNA TGTGCCAGCAGCCCCCGGGGACTAGCGGGGACAGGATCCTACAATGAGCAGTTCTTC. Translating gives CASSPRGLAGTGSYNEQFF. This chain uses TRBV11-2 with TRBJ2-1; 13 nucleotides agree with TRBD2. Germline trimming cut 5 bases from V and 1 base from J; bases unmatched to any gene: 11. CDR1 and CDR2 from the germline V gene are SGHAT and FQNNGV. This CDR3 contains 19 residues.

This chain connects TRBV12-3 or TRBV12-4 to TRBJ1-5; D is unclear. Trimming took 5 bases from V and 7 from J, leaving 12 bases between them. The CDR3 runs to 13 residues. CDR3: CASSPGGRQPQHF. CDR3 nucleotides: TGTGCCAGCAGTCCGGGAGGTAGACAGCCCCAGCATTTT.

This clonotype was counted only a few times. This chain connects TRBV10-3 to TRBJ2-1; D call uncertain. This CDR3 is built from 12 residues. Germline V CDR1 and CDR2: ENHRY, SYGVKD. V dropped 0 bases and J dropped 7 bases, with 4 bases sitting between them. The CDR3 here is CAISESGNEQFF. The CDR3 nucleotides are TGTGCCATCAGTGAGTCGGGAAATGAGCAGTTCTTC.

This sequence joins TRBV5-1 and TRBJ1-4, with D maybe TRBD1 (6 bases). Trimming left V 3 bases short and J 6 bases short, with 12 bases between. Germline CDR1 SGHRS, CDR2 YFSETQ. The CDR3 spans 14 residues. In DNA, the CDR3 is TGCGCCAGCAGCTCCGGGACACCTGATGAAAAACTGTTTTTT. Translating it yields CASSSGTPDEKLFF.

A single count supports this clonotype. The chain couples TRBV4-3 to TRBJ2-1; TRBD1 is a possible D gene (6 bases). CDR1 and CDR2 from the germline V gene are LGHNA and YSLEER. The CDR3 covers 15 residues. The ends were cut back, 4 bases at V and 3 bases at J, with 13 bases in the middle. The DNA of the CDR3 is TGCGCCAGCAGCCTCCGGGACACCTTCTACAATGAGCAGTTCTTC. This encodes CASSLRDTFYNEQFF.

This clonotype occurred once. The chain combines TRBV3-1 with TRBJ2-5; a weak D match, TRBD2 (6 bases). CDR3 length equals 12 residues. Per germline, CDR1 LGHDT and CDR2 YNNKEL (reference sequence). The ends were cut back, 4 bases at V and 4 bases at J, with 7 bases in the middle. CDR3 nucleotide sequence: TGTGCCAGCAGCCTAGCGGTAGAGACCCAGTACTTC. Its protein is CASSLAVETQYF.

A few counts support this clonotype. The genes are TRBV5-4 and TRBJ2-4, with D perhaps TRBD1 or TRBD2 (6 bases each). The CDR3 consists of 15 residues. Trimming left V 0 bases short and J 8 bases short, with 15 bases between. Germline CDR1 and CDR2: SGHNT and YYREEE (reference sequence). CDR3 in amino acids: CASSLAGEGEDIQYF. Here the CDR3 DNA reads TGTGCCAGCAGCTTGGCGGGAGAGGGGGAGGACATTCAGTACTTC.

J is TRBJ2-2 and V is TRBV18; unclear D gene. Germline-derived CDR1 and CDR2 are KGHSH and LQKENI. The V and J ends lost 5 bases and 7 bases respectively, with 8 bases between them. The CDR3 spans 12 residues. The CDR3 coding sequence is TGTGCCAGCTCATTGCTTGTCGGGGAGCTGTTTTTT. Translating gives CASSLLVGELFF.

The chain couples TRBV11-2 to TRBJ1-2; the D is unclear. Trimming removed 6 bases from V and 8 bases from J, with 13 bases in between. Germline lookup yields CDR1 SGHAT and CDR2 FQNNGV. The CDR3 runs 12 residues. CDR3 loop: CASSLLPRGYTF. The CDR3 nucleotides read TGTGCCAGCAGTCTTCTCCCTCGGGGCTACACCTTC. The full variable domain, rest sourced from reference TRBV11-2 and TRBJ1-2, is EAGVAQSPRYKIIEKRQSVAFWCNPISGHATLYWYQQILGQGPKLLIQFQNNGVVDDSQLPKDRFSAERLKGVDSTLKIQPAKLEDSAVYLCASSLLPRGYTFGSGTRLTVV.

CDR3 in amino acids: CASSRFEASNYGYTF. In nucleotides, the CDR3 is TGTGCCAGCAGCCGCTTTGAGGCATCTAACTATGGCTACACCTTC. The chain employs TRBV4-2 and TRBJ1-2; D call uncertain. CDR3 length: 15 residues. Trimming left V 4 bases short and J 0 bases short, with 12 bases between. Germline-derived CDR1 and CDR2 are LGHNA and YNFKEQ.

This clonotype was seen a few times. The V and J genes are TRBV6-1 and TRBJ2-7; a possible D gene is TRBD2 (6 bases). Trimming left V 5 bases short and J 2 bases short, with 19 bases between. The CDR3 is made up of 16 amino acids. Per the germline V gene, CDR1 is MNHNS and CDR2 is SASEGT. The chain's CDR3 is CASSRNSGTGAYEQYV. DNA of the CDR3: TGTGCCAGCAGTCGAAATTCCGGGACTGGAGCCTACGAGCAGTACGTC.

This clonotype has a handful of counts. CDR3 coding DNA: TGTGCCAGCAGTGCGCTGAGTAGCGGGAGAGTAGGAGAGCAGTACTTC. Translating it yields CASSALSSGRVGEQYF. The rearrangement uses TRBV6-1 and TRBJ2-7, with 9 bases fitting TRBD2. The trim removed 4 bases at V and 7 bases at J, leaving 14 bases unmatched. This CDR3 contains 16 residues. In germline, CDR1 is MNHNS, CDR2 SASEGT.

This clonotype was seen more than once but under ten times. The V call is TRBV29-1, the J call TRBJ2-7; perhaps TRBD2 as D (6 bases). The V end lost 1 base, the J end lost 7 bases, and 14 bases lay between the germline ends. The CDR3 is made up of 13 amino acids. CDR1 SQVTM and CDR2 ANQGSEA come from the germline V gene. The CDR3 DNA reads as TGCAGCGTTGAAGCCTCGGAAGCGGGTGAGCAGTACTTC. It is translated as CSVEASEAGEQYF.

The chain recombines TRBV29-1 with TRBJ2-5; weak D call: TRBD1 (6 bases). This CDR3 spans 12 amino acids. Germline V gene data show CDR1 as SQVTM and CDR2 as ANQGSEA. V was trimmed by 6 bases and J by 4 bases, leaving 12 bases between them. The CDR3 DNA is TGCAGCGTCCCGACAGGAAGAGAGACCCAGTACTTC. Its translation is CSVPTGRETQYF.

The chain has TRBV11-2 and TRBJ2-3; D remains unclear. Trimming took off 1 base at V and 2 bases at J, with 13 bases between the two ends. The germline CDR1 and CDR2 sequences are SGHAT and FQNNGV. The CDR3 is 16 residues long. For the CDR3, the DNA is TGTGCCAGCAGCTTAGTTAGCTCGGCCTCCACAGATACGCAGTATTTT. Translating it yields CASSLVSSASTDTQYF.

Only one count was recorded for this clonotype. The chain couples TRBV2 to TRBJ2-7; the match to TRBD2 covers 9 bases. V lost 2 bases and J lost 4; bases outside the gene matches: 6. The germline V gene has CDR1 SNHLY and CDR2 FYNNEI. The CDR3 spans 15 residues. The chain's CDR3 is CASSEQAGGGYEQYF. CDR3 nucleotides: TGTGCCAGCAGTGAACAGGCGGGAGGGGGATACGAGCAGTACTTC.